This paragraph covers one T cell receptor (beta chain) sequence. Its antigen is not known. The CDR3 is 15 residues long. Germline V gene sequence: CDR1 SGHRS, CDR2 YFSETQ. V dropped 0 bases and J dropped 5 bases, with 14 bases sitting between them. The entry originates in a study of cytomegalovirus exposure and HLA in healthy donors. A multiplex PCR was run with 60 Vbeta primers and 13 Jbeta primers. The protocol was immunoSEQ multiplex PCR, while the TCRdb copy is restricted to in-frame clones and leaves out a portion. The sample carries 150,000 to 200,000 clones, about 13% recorded once. Points from the study as a whole: A later analysis linked a missense variant in DCLRE1C to the trimming of TCR beta V and J genes.

The sequence was obtained from a man between 50 and 59 years old in good health and CMV-seropositive. The chain is built from TRBV5-1 and TRBJ2-5; D is perhaps TRBD1 (6 bases). Sequences were obtained from PBMCs. The CDR3 coding sequence is TGCGCCAGCAGCTTGGGAACAGGGAGTGCGGAGACCCAGTACTTC. It is translated as CASSLGTGSAETQYF. Filled out from reference TRBV5-1 and TRBJ2-5, the complete variable domain reads KAGVTQTPRYLIKTRGQQVTLSCSPISGHRSVSWYQQTPGQGLQFLFEYFSETQRNKGNFPGRFSGRQFSNSRSEMNVSTLELGDSALYLCASSLGTGSAETQYFGPGTRLLVL.